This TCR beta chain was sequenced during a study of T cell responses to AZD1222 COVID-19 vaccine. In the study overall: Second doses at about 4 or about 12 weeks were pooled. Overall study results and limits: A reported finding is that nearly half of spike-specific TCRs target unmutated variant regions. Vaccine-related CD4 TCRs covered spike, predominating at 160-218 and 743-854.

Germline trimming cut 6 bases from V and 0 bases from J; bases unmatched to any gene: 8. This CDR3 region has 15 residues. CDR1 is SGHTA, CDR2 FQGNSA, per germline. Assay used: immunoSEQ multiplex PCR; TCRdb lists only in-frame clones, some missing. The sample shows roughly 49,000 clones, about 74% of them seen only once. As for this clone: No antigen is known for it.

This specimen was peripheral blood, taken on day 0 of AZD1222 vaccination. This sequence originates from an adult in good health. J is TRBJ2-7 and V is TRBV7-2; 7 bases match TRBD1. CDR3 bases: TGTGCCAGCAGACTTACCACAGGGGTCTCCTACGAGCAGTACTTC. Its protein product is CASRLTTGVSYEQYF. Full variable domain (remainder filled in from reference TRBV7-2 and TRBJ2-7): GAGVSQSPSNKVTEKGKDVELRCDPISGHTALYWYRQSLGQGLEFLIYFQGNSAPDKSGLPSDRFSAERTGGSVSTLTIQRTQQEDSAVYLCASRLTTGVSYEQYFGPGTRLTVT.